Listed below are T cell receptor beta chains from one sample, sequenced in a study of beta chain features in type 1 diabetes. Profiling relied on immunoSEQ multiplex PCR, and the TCRdb table lists in-frame clones only, not all of them. There are around 150,000 clones in the sample; around 10% occur only once, and approximately 0.5% lies in the top ten. Input material: central memory CD4+ T cells from blood. Source of these receptors: a man aged 25-45 years with type 1 diabetes. CDR3s include the opening cysteine and the closing phenylalanine or tryptophan. The order of the fields is CDR3 protein, CDR3 DNA, V gene, J gene, clone size, D gene. A D gene is named only where the DNA matches it firmly. Where a row states a size, it is once, few, many or the class of an expanded clone; other rows omit it.

cdr3_aa: CAISESGTGQGYEQYF
cdr3_nt: TGTGCCATCAGTGAGTCGGGAACCGGACAGGGCTACGAGCAGTACTTC
v_call: TRBV10-3
j_call: TRBJ2-7
clone_size: few
d_call: TRBD1

cdr3_aa: CASGRDRKNTEAFF
cdr3_nt: TGTGCCAGCGGAAGGGACAGGAAGAACACTGAAGCTTTCTTT
v_call: TRBV7-2
j_call: TRBJ1-1
clone_size: NA
d_call: TRBD1

cdr3_aa: CASSPQTSGGGSTDTQYF
cdr3_nt: TGTGCCAGCAGTCCTCAAACCTCCGGGGGGGGTAGCACAGATACGCAGTATTTT
v_call: TRBV28
j_call: TRBJ2-3
clone_size: NA
d_call: TRBD2

cdr3_aa: CASIGQGGEPQHF
cdr3_nt: TGTGCCAGCATTGGGCAGGGCGGGGAGCCCCAGCATTTT
v_call: TRBV2
j_call: TRBJ1-5
clone_size: NA
d_call: NA

cdr3_aa: CASSQAPTSGLSYEQYF
cdr3_nt: TGCGCCAGCAGCCAGGCCCCCACTAGCGGGTTGAGCTACGAGCAGTACTTC
v_call: TRBV4-1
j_call: TRBJ2-7
clone_size: few
d_call: TRBD2

cdr3_aa: CASRNSPYQETQYF
cdr3_nt: TGCGCCAGCAGGAACTCACCCTACCAAGAGACCCAGTACTTC
v_call: TRBV5-1
j_call: TRBJ2-5
clone_size: NA
d_call: NA

cdr3_aa: CARRMTGTEAFF
cdr3_nt: TGTGCCAGAAGAATGACAGGCACTGAAGCTTTCTTT
v_call: TRBV7-2
j_call: TRBJ1-1
clone_size: NA
d_call: NA

cdr3_aa: CASSQGYTEAFF
cdr3_nt: TGTGCCAGTAGTCAGGGTTACACTGAAGCTTTCTTT
v_call: TRBV19
j_call: TRBJ1-1
clone_size: NA
d_call: NA

cdr3_aa: CASSPGGPETQYF
cdr3_nt: TGTGCCAGCTCACCAGGGGGCCCGGAGACCCAGTACTTC
v_call: TRBV18
j_call: TRBJ2-5
clone_size: few
d_call: NA

cdr3_aa: CASTRGTGEETQYF
cdr3_nt: TGTGCCAGCACCCGAGGGACAGGAGAAGAGACCCAGTACTTC
v_call: TRBV7-6
j_call: TRBJ2-5
clone_size: few
d_call: TRBD1

cdr3_aa: CASSSITMSDNQPQHF
cdr3_nt: TGTGCCAGTTCCTCCATAACGATGAGTGATAATCAGCCCCAGCATTTT
v_call: TRBV19
j_call: TRBJ1-5
clone_size: few
d_call: NA

cdr3_aa: CASSAKLAGGQETQYF
cdr3_nt: TGTGCCAGCAGCGCGAAACTAGCGGGAGGCCAAGAGACCCAGTACTTC
v_call: TRBV7-8
j_call: TRBJ2-5
clone_size: NA
d_call: TRBD2

cdr3_aa: CASSYGGYTF
cdr3_nt: TGTGCCAGCAGTTACGGCGGCTACACCTTC
v_call: TRBV6-6
j_call: TRBJ1-2
clone_size: NA
d_call: NA

cdr3_aa: CASSVVERAEAFF
cdr3_nt: TGTGCCAGCAGTGTGGTGGAGCGGGCTGAAGCTTTCTTT
v_call: TRBV6-1
j_call: TRBJ1-1
clone_size: NA
d_call: NA

cdr3_aa: CASSFTGTQETQYF
cdr3_nt: TGTGCCAGCAGCTTCACAGGAACCCAAGAGACCCAGTACTTC
v_call: TRBV5-5
j_call: TRBJ2-5
clone_size: NA
d_call: NA

cdr3_aa: CASSSAGTRSTGELFF
cdr3_nt: TGTGCCAGCAGCTCTGCCGGGACTAGGTCCACCGGGGAGCTGTTTTTT
v_call: TRBV5-4
j_call: TRBJ2-2
clone_size: few
d_call: TRBD2

cdr3_aa: CASQGPGLNEQFF
cdr3_nt: TGTGCCAGCCAGGGCCCAGGTTTAAATGAGCAGTTCTTC
v_call: TRBV28
j_call: TRBJ2-1
clone_size: NA
d_call: NA

cdr3_aa: CASSGDRTYEQYF
cdr3_nt: TGTGCCAGCAGTGGGGACAGAACCTACGAGCAGTACTTC
v_call: TRBV27
j_call: TRBJ2-7
clone_size: NA
d_call: TRBD1

cdr3_aa: CASSPVESPPYGYTF
cdr3_nt: TGTGCCAGCTCACCAGTCGAGTCTCCACCTTATGGCTACACCTTC
v_call: TRBV18
j_call: TRBJ1-2
clone_size: few
d_call: NA

cdr3_aa: CASSGQGRTEQYF
cdr3_nt: TGCGCCAGCAGCGGACAGGGGCGGACCGAGCAGTACTTC
v_call: TRBV5-1
j_call: TRBJ2-7
clone_size: NA
d_call: TRBD1

cdr3_aa: CASSPTTGNGETQYF
cdr3_nt: TGCGCCAGCAGCCCGACGACAGGGAATGGGGAGACCCAGTACTTC
v_call: TRBV5-1
j_call: TRBJ2-5
clone_size: few
d_call: TRBD1

cdr3_aa: CASSLSSGSSYNEQFF
cdr3_nt: TGCGCCAGCAGCCTCTCTAGCGGGAGCTCCTACAATGAGCAGTTCTTC
v_call: TRBV5-1
j_call: TRBJ2-1
clone_size: NA
d_call: TRBD2

cdr3_aa: CASSLGQYDTEAFF
cdr3_nt: TGTGCCAGCAGTTTAGGACAGTACGACACTGAAGCTTTCTTT
v_call: TRBV27
j_call: TRBJ1-1
clone_size: NA
d_call: NA

cdr3_aa: CASSLTDTSPGYTF
cdr3_nt: TGTGCCAGCTCACTTACGGACACATCTCCTGGCTACACCTTC
v_call: TRBV18
j_call: TRBJ1-2
clone_size: NA
d_call: NA

cdr3_aa: CASSPRSGGYTF
cdr3_nt: TGTGCCAGCAGCCCCAGGTCGGGGGGCTACACCTTC
v_call: TRBV5-6
j_call: TRBJ1-2
clone_size: few
d_call: NA

cdr3_aa: CASSISGRVYEQYF
cdr3_nt: TGTGCCAGCAGCATTAGCGGGAGGGTATACGAGCAGTACTTC
v_call: TRBV5-6
j_call: TRBJ2-7
clone_size: NA
d_call: TRBD2

cdr3_aa: CASSPVSNEKLFF
cdr3_nt: TGTGCCAGCAGCCCCGTGTCTAATGAAAAACTGTTTTTT
v_call: TRBV7-2
j_call: TRBJ1-4
clone_size: NA
d_call: NA

cdr3_aa: CASSPLAGGPLTDTQYF
cdr3_nt: TGTGCCAGCAGCCCACTAGCGGGAGGGCCTTTGACAGATACGCAGTATTTT
v_call: TRBV14
j_call: TRBJ2-3
clone_size: NA
d_call: TRBD2

cdr3_aa: CASSDLGLAYNEQFF
cdr3_nt: TGTGCCAGCAGTGATTTGGGACTAGCCTACAATGAGCAGTTCTTC
v_call: TRBV2
j_call: TRBJ2-1
clone_size: NA
d_call: TRBD2

cdr3_aa: CASSSPKLRGGSSYEQYF
cdr3_nt: TGTGCCAGCAGCTCTCCGAAGCTCAGAGGCGGGAGCTCCTACGAGCAGTACTTC
v_call: TRBV7-9
j_call: TRBJ2-7
clone_size: NA
d_call: TRBD2

cdr3_aa: CASGQATDQPQHF
cdr3_nt: TGTGCCAGCGGGCAAGCAACGGATCAGCCCCAGCATTTT
v_call: TRBV6-5
j_call: TRBJ1-5
clone_size: NA
d_call: NA

cdr3_aa: CASSKAAGYGNQPQHF
cdr3_nt: TGTGCCAGCAGCAAGGCGGCAGGGTACGGCAATCAGCCCCAGCATTTT
v_call: TRBV21-1
j_call: TRBJ1-5
clone_size: few
d_call: NA

cdr3_aa: CASSQVGDTGELFF
cdr3_nt: TGCGCCAGCAGCCAAGTCGGGGACACCGGGGAGCTGTTTTTT
v_call: TRBV4-1
j_call: TRBJ2-2
clone_size: NA
d_call: NA

cdr3_aa: CASSQKLGTEETQYF
cdr3_nt: TGTGCCAGCAGCCAAAAATTGGGGACAGAGGAGACCCAGTACTTC
v_call: TRBV7-3
j_call: TRBJ2-5
clone_size: NA
d_call: TRBD1

cdr3_aa: CASSMDTTGEQYF
cdr3_nt: TGTGCCAGCAGTATGGACACCACGGGCGAGCAGTACTTC
v_call: TRBV6-5
j_call: TRBJ2-7
clone_size: NA
d_call: NA

cdr3_aa: CASRPGVANEKLFF
cdr3_nt: TGTGCCAGCAGGCCCGGGGTGGCTAATGAAAAACTGTTTTTT
v_call: TRBV2
j_call: TRBJ1-4
clone_size: NA
d_call: NA

cdr3_aa: CASRDRGLENIQYF
cdr3_nt: TGTGCCAGCAGGGACAGGGGGCTCGAAAACATTCAGTACTTC
v_call: TRBV25-1
j_call: TRBJ2-4
clone_size: NA
d_call: TRBD1

cdr3_aa: CASSMDNRYGYTF
cdr3_nt: TGCGCCAGCAGCATGGACAATCGCTATGGCTACACCTTC
v_call: TRBV5-1
j_call: TRBJ1-2
clone_size: few
d_call: NA

cdr3_aa: CSAWDRGAEEQYF
cdr3_nt: TGCAGCGCCTGGGACAGGGGAGCAGAAGAGCAGTACTTC
v_call: TRBV29-1
j_call: TRBJ2-7
clone_size: NA
d_call: TRBD1

cdr3_aa: CASTSGTVYTGELFF
cdr3_nt: TGTGCCAGCACCTCCGGGACTGTCTACACCGGGGAGCTGTTTTTT
v_call: TRBV7-2
j_call: TRBJ2-2
clone_size: NA
d_call: NA

cdr3_aa: CASSIGGGVTGELFF
cdr3_nt: TGTGCCAGTAGTATAGGGGGGGGAGTCACCGGGGAGCTGTTTTTT
v_call: TRBV19
j_call: TRBJ2-2
clone_size: few
d_call: TRBD2

cdr3_aa: CASSPQTGTGGEAFF
cdr3_nt: TGTGCCAGCTCACCACAAACCGGGACAGGGGGCGAAGCTTTCTTT
v_call: TRBV18
j_call: TRBJ1-1
clone_size: NA
d_call: TRBD1

cdr3_aa: CASSKDGTMNTEAFF
cdr3_nt: TGTGCCAGTAGCAAGGACGGGACAATGAACACTGAAGCTTTCTTT
v_call: TRBV19
j_call: TRBJ1-1
clone_size: NA
d_call: NA

cdr3_aa: CTTREIGYNEQFF
cdr3_nt: TGTACAACACGGGAAATTGGGTACAATGAGCAGTTCTTC
v_call: TRBV6-6
j_call: TRBJ2-1
clone_size: NA
d_call: NA

cdr3_aa: CASSFLQSNQPQHF
cdr3_nt: TGTGCCAGCAGTTTTCTCCAGAGCAATCAGCCCCAGCATTTT
v_call: TRBV28
j_call: TRBJ1-5
clone_size: NA
d_call: NA

cdr3_aa: CASSLGQAVADTQYF
cdr3_nt: TGCGCCAGCAGCTTGGGACAGGCGGTCGCAGATACGCAGTATTTT
v_call: TRBV5-1
j_call: TRBJ2-3
clone_size: NA
d_call: NA

cdr3_aa: CASSDRRDRKYEQYF
cdr3_nt: TGTGCCAGTAGTGACCGCCGGGACAGAAAATACGAGCAGTACTTC
v_call: TRBV19
j_call: TRBJ2-7
clone_size: NA
d_call: TRBD1

cdr3_aa: CAWSPRSGWTYEQYF
cdr3_nt: TGTGCCTGGAGCCCCCGCAGCGGGTGGACCTACGAGCAGTACTTC
v_call: TRBV30
j_call: TRBJ2-7
clone_size: NA
d_call: NA

cdr3_aa: CASSAQGLGTVGTQYF
cdr3_nt: TGTGCCAGCAGTGCCCAGGGACTAGGCACCGTGGGGACCCAGTACTTC
v_call: TRBV6-6
j_call: TRBJ2-5
clone_size: NA
d_call: TRBD2

cdr3_aa: CATSSRRTGRDEQFF
cdr3_nt: TGTGCCACCAGCAGTCGACGGACAGGGAGGGATGAGCAGTTCTTC
v_call: TRBV15
j_call: TRBJ2-1
clone_size: once
d_call: NA

cdr3_aa: CASSLQSYEQYF
cdr3_nt: TGTGCCAGCAGCCTCCAGTCCTACGAGCAGTACTTC
v_call: TRBV11-2
j_call: TRBJ2-7
clone_size: few
d_call: NA

cdr3_aa: CASSLTAGGIYEQYF
cdr3_nt: TGTGCCAGCTCACTAACGGCAGGGGGGATCTACGAGCAGTACTTC
v_call: TRBV18
j_call: TRBJ2-7
clone_size: NA
d_call: NA

cdr3_aa: CASTQRESGSYNEQFF
cdr3_nt: TGCGCCAGCACCCAACGGGAGTCGGGCTCCTACAATGAGCAGTTCTTC
v_call: TRBV5-1
j_call: TRBJ2-1
clone_size: NA
d_call: NA

cdr3_aa: CASSGTGGQGAETQYF
cdr3_nt: TGTGCCAGCAGCGGAACGGGCGGACAGGGGGCAGAGACCCAGTACTTC
v_call: TRBV7-9
j_call: TRBJ2-5
clone_size: few
d_call: TRBD1

cdr3_aa: CASSFGPNTEAFF
cdr3_nt: TGTGCCAGCAGCTTCGGTCCGAACACTGAAGCTTTCTTT
v_call: TRBV7-3
j_call: TRBJ1-1
clone_size: few
d_call: NA